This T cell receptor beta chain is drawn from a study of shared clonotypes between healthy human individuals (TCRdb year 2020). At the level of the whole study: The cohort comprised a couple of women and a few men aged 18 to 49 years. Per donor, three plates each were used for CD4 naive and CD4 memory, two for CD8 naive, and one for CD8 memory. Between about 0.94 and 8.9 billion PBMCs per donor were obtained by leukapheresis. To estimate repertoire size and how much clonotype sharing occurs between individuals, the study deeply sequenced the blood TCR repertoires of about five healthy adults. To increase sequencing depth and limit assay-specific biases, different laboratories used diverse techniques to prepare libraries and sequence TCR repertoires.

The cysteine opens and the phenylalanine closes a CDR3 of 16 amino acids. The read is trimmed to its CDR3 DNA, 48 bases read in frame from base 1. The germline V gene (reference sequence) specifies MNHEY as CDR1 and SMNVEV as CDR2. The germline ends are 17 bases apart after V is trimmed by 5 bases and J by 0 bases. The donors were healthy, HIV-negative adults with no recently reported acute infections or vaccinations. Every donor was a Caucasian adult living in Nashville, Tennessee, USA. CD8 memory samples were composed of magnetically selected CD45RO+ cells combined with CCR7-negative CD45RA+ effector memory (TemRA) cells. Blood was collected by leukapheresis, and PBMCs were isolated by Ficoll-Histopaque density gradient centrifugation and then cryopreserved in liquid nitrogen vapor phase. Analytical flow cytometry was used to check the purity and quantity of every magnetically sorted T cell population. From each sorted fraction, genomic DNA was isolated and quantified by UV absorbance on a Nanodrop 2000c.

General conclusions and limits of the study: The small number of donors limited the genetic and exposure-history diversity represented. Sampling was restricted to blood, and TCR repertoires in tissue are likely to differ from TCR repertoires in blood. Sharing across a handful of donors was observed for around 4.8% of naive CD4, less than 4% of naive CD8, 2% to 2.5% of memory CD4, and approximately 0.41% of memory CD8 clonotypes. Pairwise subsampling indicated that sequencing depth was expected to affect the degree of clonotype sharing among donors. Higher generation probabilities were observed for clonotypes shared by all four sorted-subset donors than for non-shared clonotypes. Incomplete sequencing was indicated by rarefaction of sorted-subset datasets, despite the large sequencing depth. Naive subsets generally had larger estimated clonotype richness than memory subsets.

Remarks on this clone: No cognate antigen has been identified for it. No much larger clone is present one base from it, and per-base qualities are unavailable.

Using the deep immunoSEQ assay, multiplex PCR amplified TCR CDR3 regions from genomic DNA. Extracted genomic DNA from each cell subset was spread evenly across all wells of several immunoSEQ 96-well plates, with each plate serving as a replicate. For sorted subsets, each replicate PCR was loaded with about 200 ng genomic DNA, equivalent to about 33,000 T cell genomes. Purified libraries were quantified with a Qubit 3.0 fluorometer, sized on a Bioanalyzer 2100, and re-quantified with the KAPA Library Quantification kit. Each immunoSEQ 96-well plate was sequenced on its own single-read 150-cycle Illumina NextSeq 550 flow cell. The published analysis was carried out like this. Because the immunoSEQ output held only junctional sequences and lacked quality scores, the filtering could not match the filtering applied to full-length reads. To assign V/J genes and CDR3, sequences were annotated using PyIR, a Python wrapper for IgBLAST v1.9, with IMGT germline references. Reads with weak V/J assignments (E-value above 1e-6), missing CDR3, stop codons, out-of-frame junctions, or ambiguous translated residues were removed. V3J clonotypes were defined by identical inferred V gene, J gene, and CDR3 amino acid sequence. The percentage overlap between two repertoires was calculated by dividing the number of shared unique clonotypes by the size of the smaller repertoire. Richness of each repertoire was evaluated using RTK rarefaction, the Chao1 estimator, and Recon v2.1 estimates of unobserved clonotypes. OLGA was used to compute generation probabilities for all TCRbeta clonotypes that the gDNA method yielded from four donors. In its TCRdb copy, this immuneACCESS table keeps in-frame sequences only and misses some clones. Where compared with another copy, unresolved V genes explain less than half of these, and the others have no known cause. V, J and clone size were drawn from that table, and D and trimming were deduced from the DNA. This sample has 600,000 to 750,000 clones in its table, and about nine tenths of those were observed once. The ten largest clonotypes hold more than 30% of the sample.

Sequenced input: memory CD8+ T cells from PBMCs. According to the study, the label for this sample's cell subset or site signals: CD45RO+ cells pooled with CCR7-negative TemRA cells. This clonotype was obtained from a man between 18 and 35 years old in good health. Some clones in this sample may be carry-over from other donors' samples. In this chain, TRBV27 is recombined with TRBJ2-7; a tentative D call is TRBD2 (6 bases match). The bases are TGTGCCAGCAGTCCCCTCCCTAGCGATAGCTCCTACGAGCAGTACTTC. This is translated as CASSPLPSDSSYEQYF.